The 23 T cell receptor beta chains in this list originate from one sample, sequenced in a study of blood T cells in healthy people across ages. Alongside a J-beta primer mix, a sample-barcoded 5' primer served in a second PCR lasting about 7 to 12 cycles. TCRdb re-derived calls from the 5' RACE reads in MiXCR, one entry per CDR3 protein. Of roughly 1.6 million distinct CDR3 sequences listed, around 35% were seen once; the top ten hold 10% to 12%. Sequencing was done on a sample of blood. Every receptor here comes from a woman younger than 45 in good health.

This clonotype was seen a few times. CDR3 sequence reads: CASSYGGSGRMDTQYF. DNA of the CDR3: TGTGCCAGCAGTTATGGGGGTAGCGGGAGGATGGATACGCAGTATTTT. J is TRBJ2-3 and V is TRBV6-5; 10 bases agree with TRBD2. Germline lookup yields CDR1 MNHEY and CDR2 SVGAGI. The CDR3 extends over 16 amino acids. V lost 3 bases, J lost 6 bases, and 9 bases stayed unmatched.

The rearrangement links TRBV7-3 to TRBJ2-3, with 7 positions matching TRBD1. Germline V gene data show CDR1 as SGHTA and CDR2 as FQGTGA. This CDR3 contains 16 residues. Germline trimming cut 4 bases from V and 1 base from J; bases unmatched to any gene: 8. The CDR3 nucleotides read TGTGCCAGCAGCTCCCTAGGGGGCGGTGGCACAGATACGCAGTATTTT. Amino acids: CASSSLGGGGTDTQYF.

The V gene is TRBV4-1, the J gene TRBJ2-4; tentative D call: TRBD2 (5 bases). TRBJ2-7 explains the end of the DNA better; the J call may be wrong. The CDR3 extends over 14 amino acids. The germline V gene encodes CDR1 MGHRA and CDR2 YSYEKL. CDR3 residues: CASSQVGLRGEQYF. CDR3 DNA: TGCGCCAGCAGCCAAGTCGGGCTCCGGGGCGAGCAGTACTTC.

This clonotype was seen a handful of times. J is TRBJ2-4 and V is TRBV4-1, with D unclear. V was cut by 0 bases and J by 0 bases, with 9 bases left in between. The CDR3 has 16 residues. Per germline, CDR1 MGHRA and CDR2 YSYEKL. CDR3 residues: CASSQDPPRAKNIQYF. The CDR3 DNA reads as TGCGCCAGCAGCCAAGATCCACCGAGAGCCAAAAACATTCAGTACTTC.

Concerning this clonotype: A read error may produce the germline difference seen at one junction end. The chain recombines TRBV28 with TRBJ2-3; 8 nucleotides align to TRBD1. Germline V lookup: CDR1 MDHEN, CDR2 SYDVKM. The CDR3 runs to 14 residues. The CDR3 sequence is CACSSGQATDTQYF. The CDR3, as DNA: TGTGCCTGCAGTTCGGGACAGGCCACAGATACGCAGTATTTT.

The chain links TRBV6-6 to TRBJ2-7, with 8 bases aligning to TRBD1. Germline V gives CDR1 MNHNY, CDR2 SVGAGI (reference sequence). The CDR3 has 15 amino acids. J gave up 2 bases and V 6 bases, and 9 bases lay outside the gene matches. The CDR3 DNA reads TGTGCCAGCAGGTTTACGACAGGGGTTCCCTACGAGCAGTACTTC. This sequence encodes CASRFTTGVPYEQYF.

This clonotype was counted between two and nine times. The rearrangement uses TRBV20-1 and TRBJ1-1; D remains ambiguous. The CDR3 has 16 amino acids. CDR1 is DFQATT, CDR2 SNEGSKA, per germline (reference sequence). V dropped 0 bases and J dropped 1 base, with 15 bases sitting between them. CDR3 nucleotides: TGCAGTGCTAGAGACCAACAAGGACTCCCGAACACTGAAGCTTTCTTT. It encodes CSARDQQGLPNTEAFF.

This clonotype appeared a few times. J is TRBJ2-6 and V is TRBV28; D uncertain. Trimming took off 6 bases at V and 2 bases at J, with 20 bases between the two ends. This CDR3 is built from 18 residues. Germline V gene data show CDR1 as MDHEN and CDR2 as SYDVKM. The CDR3 coding sequence is TGTGCCAGCAGGATCGTCCGGGCCAAGGGCCCTGGGGCCAACGTCCTGACTTTC. Translation gives CASRIVRAKGPGANVLTF.

Note on this clonotype: This sequence may be a read error, since a much larger clone differs from it by one base. This chain joins TRBV5-1 and TRBJ2-7, with 7 bases matching TRBD2. The trim removed 1 base at V and 7 bases at J, leaving 11 bases unmatched. The CDR3 length is 15 residues. Germline CDR1 reads SGHRS; CDR2 reads YFSETQ. This chain's CDR3 is CASSLTSGAINEQYF. The CDR3 nucleotides read TGCGCCAGCAGCTTGACCAGCGGGGCCATCAATGAGCAGTACTTC. Combining the CDR3 with reference TRBV5-1 and TRBJ2-7 gives the whole variable domain KAGVTQTPRYLIKTRGQQVTLSCSPISGHRSVSWYQQTPGQGLQFLFEYFSETQRNKGNFPGRFSGRQFSNSRSEMNVSTLELGDSALYLCASSLTSGAINEQYFGPGTRLTVT.

In its sample, this clonotype was seen a few times. The chain links TRBV7-9 to TRBJ2-5; 14 bases fit TRBD2. The length of the CDR3 is 17 residues. The germline gives CDR1 SEHNR, CDR2 FQNEAQ (reference sequence). Unmatched junction bases numbered 5, after V lost 4 bases and J lost 1 base. The CDR3 reads CASSWTSGRTIQETQYF. The CDR3 DNA follows: TGTGCCAGCAGCTGGACTAGCGGGAGGACTATCCAAGAGACCCAGTACTTC. Combining the CDR3 with reference TRBV7-9 and TRBJ2-5 gives the whole variable domain DTGVSQNPRHKITKRGQNVTFRCDPISEHNRLYWYRQTLGQGPEFLTYFQNEAQLEKSRLLSDRFSAERPKGSFSTLEIQRTEQGDSAMYLCASSWTSGRTIQETQYFGPGTRLLVL.

This clonotype was counted ten times or more. The chain links TRBV27 to TRBJ2-6; D might be TRBD1 (5 bases). V was cut by 6 bases and J by 0 bases, with 9 bases left in between. The CDR3 totals 15 residues. Germline V gives CDR1 MNHEY, CDR2 SMNVEV (reference sequence). CDR3 amino acids: CASSLTASGANVLTF. CDR3 coding DNA: TGTGCCAGCAGCCTGACAGCCTCTGGGGCCAACGTCCTGACTTTC.

The rearrangement links TRBV5-1 to TRBJ2-5; 8 bases are a match to TRBD1. With the DNA end fitting TRBJ2-7 better, the J assignment may be wrong. CDR1 and CDR2 from the germline V gene are SGHRS and YFSETQ. The length of the CDR3 is 15 residues. The CDR3: CASSGWTGKGYEQYF. Written as DNA, the CDR3 is TGCGCCAGCAGCGGCTGGACAGGGAAGGGCTACGAGCAGTACTTC.

Many counts were recorded for this clonotype. The chain has TRBV29-1 and TRBJ2-3, with 10 bases aligning to TRBD1. The CDR3 runs 14 residues. V was clipped by 7 bases and J by 0 bases; unmatched bases: 4. Germline-derived CDR1 and CDR2 are SQVTM and ANQGSEA. CDR3: CSARTGGSTDTQYF. CDR3 nucleotide sequence: TGCAGCGCTCGGACAGGGGGAAGCACAGATACGCAGTATTTT.

V gene TRBV6-1 combines with J gene TRBJ1-6; D gene uncertain. Germline V gene sequence: CDR1 MNHNS, CDR2 SASEGT. Trimming left V 7 bases short and J 9 bases short, with 13 bases between. The CDR3 extends over 13 amino acids. The CDR3 nucleotides are TGTGCCAGCACGCGGTTTATCGGTTCACCCCTCCACTTT. Translation gives CASTRFIGSPLHF.

In this sample, this clonotype turned up a few times. This chain links TRBV9 with TRBJ1-2; D uncertain. V shed 0 bases and J shed 0 bases, with 9 bases lying between them. Germline CDR1 and CDR2: SGDLS and YYNGEE. The CDR3 extends over 15 amino acids. The CDR3 DNA reads as TGTGCCAGCAGCGTAGAGCACACCCCTAACTATGGCTACACCTTC. This sequence encodes CASSVEHTPNYGYTF. The full variable domain, its missing parts supplied by reference TRBV9 and TRBJ1-2, is DSGVTQTPKHLITATGQRVTLRCSPRSGDLSVYWYQQSLDQGLQFLIQYYNGEERAKGNILERFSAQQFPDLHSELNLSSLELGDSALYFCASSVEHTPNYGYTFGSGTRLTVV.

A few counts support this clonotype. In DNA form, the CDR3 reads TGCGCCAGCAGCCAACGAGGTACTAGCACAGATACGCAGTATTTT. Translating gives CASSQRGTSTDTQYF. J is TRBJ2-3 and V is TRBV4-1, with unresolved D. Germline assignment: CDR1 MGHRA and CDR2 YSYEKL. The V and J ends lost 2 bases and 0 bases respectively, with 9 bases between them. CDR3 length: 15 amino acids.

The chain joins TRBV20-1 to TRBJ2-1; 11 bases agree with TRBD2. Per germline, CDR1 DFQATT and CDR2 SNEGSKA (reference sequence). The CDR3 has 15 amino acids. Trimming cost V 5 bases and J 4 bases; bases outside gene matches: 7. CDR3 coding DNA: TGCAGTGCTTATAAGACTAGCGGGGATTACAATGAGCAGTTCTTC. This codes for CSAYKTSGDYNEQFF.

On this clonotype itself: A read error may explain this, as a much larger clone is one base away. The genes are TRBV11-2 and TRBJ2-3; D is perhaps TRBD1 (5 bases). The CDR3 totals 14 residues. V lost 3 bases, J lost 10 bases, and 17 bases lay in between. Germline V gene lookup returns CDR1 SGHAT and CDR2 FQNNGV. The CDR3 region is CASSFKGQADAQYF. DNA of the CDR3: TGTGCCAGCAGCTTTAAGGGGCAGGCGGATGCGCAGTATTTT.

J is TRBJ2-7 and V is TRBV2; a weak D match, TRBD2 (5 bases). The ends were cut back, 2 bases at V and 0 bases at J, with 11 bases in the middle. This CDR3 has 15 residues. Per germline, CDR1 SNHLY and CDR2 FYNNEI. CDR3 bases: TGTGCCAGCAGTGAAAAGCGGCTTAGCTCCTACGAGCAGTACTTC. Translating gives CASSEKRLSSYEQYF.

Only a few counts were recorded for this clonotype. The rearrangement joins TRBV12-3 or TRBV12-4 to TRBJ2-3; 8 bases line up with TRBD2. The CDR3 sequence is 16 residues long. Germline trimming cut 6 bases from V and 1 base from J; bases unmatched to any gene: 9. Here the CDR3 reads CASSRRGGPRTDTQYF. Written as DNA, the CDR3 is TGTGCCAGCAGCCGTCGGGGGGGTCCCCGCACAGATACGCAGTATTTT.

The chain combines TRBV20-1 with TRBJ2-7; 9 nucleotides match TRBD1. V was clipped by 2 bases and J by 5 bases; unmatched bases: 13. Per the germline V gene, CDR1 is DFQATT and CDR2 is SNEGSKA (reference sequence). This CDR3 has 16 amino acids. CDR3 protein: CSARNLQGAPIHEQYF. In DNA form, the CDR3 reads TGCAGTGCTAGAAACCTACAGGGGGCCCCCATCCACGAGCAGTACTTC.

This clonotype was seen more than once but under ten times. The chain recombines TRBV9 with TRBJ2-1; D perhaps matches TRBD1 (5 bases). Trimming removed 0 bases from V and 9 bases from J, with 10 bases in between. The CDR3 totals 13 residues. From germline, CDR1 is SGDLS and CDR2 YYNGEE. The CDR3 DNA follows: TGTGCCAGCAGCGTAGGACCCCAGGGTGAGCAGTTCTTC. It is translated as CASSVGPQGEQFF.

The genes are TRBV18 and TRBJ2-1; unclear D gene. Germline CDR1 is KGHSH and CDR2 is LQKENI. Between the trimmed V and J ends, which lost 5 bases and 0 bases, there was a span of 14 bases. The CDR3 contains 16 residues. CDR3 amino acids: CASSSRTTPSYNEQFF. As DNA, the CDR3 is TGTGCCAGCTCATCCCGGACCACTCCCTCCTACAATGAGCAGTTCTTC.